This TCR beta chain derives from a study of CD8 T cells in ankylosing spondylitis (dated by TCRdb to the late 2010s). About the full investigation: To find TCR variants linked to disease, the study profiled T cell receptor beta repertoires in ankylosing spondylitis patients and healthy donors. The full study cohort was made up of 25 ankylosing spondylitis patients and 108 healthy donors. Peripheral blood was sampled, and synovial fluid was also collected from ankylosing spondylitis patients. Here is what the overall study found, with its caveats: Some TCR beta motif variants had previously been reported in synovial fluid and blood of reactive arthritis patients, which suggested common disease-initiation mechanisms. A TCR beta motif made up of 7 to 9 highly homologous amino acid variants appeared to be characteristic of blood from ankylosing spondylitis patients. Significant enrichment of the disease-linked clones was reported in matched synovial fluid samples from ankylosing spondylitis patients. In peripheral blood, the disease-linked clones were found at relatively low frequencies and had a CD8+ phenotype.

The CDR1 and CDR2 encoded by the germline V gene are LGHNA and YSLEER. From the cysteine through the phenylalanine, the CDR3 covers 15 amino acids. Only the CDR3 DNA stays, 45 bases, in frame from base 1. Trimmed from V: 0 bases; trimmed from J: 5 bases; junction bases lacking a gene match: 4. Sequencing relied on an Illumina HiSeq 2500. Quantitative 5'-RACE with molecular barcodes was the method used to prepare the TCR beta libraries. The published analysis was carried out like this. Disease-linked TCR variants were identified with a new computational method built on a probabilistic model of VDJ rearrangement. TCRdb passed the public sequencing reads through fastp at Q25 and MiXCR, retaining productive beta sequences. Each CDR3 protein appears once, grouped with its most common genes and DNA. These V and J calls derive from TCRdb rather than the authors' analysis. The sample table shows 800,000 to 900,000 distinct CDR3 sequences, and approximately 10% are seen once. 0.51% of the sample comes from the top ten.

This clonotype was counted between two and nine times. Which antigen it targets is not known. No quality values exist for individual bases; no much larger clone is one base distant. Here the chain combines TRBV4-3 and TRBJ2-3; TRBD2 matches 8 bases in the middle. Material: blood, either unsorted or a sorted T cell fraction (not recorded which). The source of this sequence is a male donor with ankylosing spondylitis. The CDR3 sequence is CASSQDAGGRDTQYF. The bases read TGCGCCAGCAGCCAAGATGCGGGAGGTAGAGATACGCAGTATTTT.